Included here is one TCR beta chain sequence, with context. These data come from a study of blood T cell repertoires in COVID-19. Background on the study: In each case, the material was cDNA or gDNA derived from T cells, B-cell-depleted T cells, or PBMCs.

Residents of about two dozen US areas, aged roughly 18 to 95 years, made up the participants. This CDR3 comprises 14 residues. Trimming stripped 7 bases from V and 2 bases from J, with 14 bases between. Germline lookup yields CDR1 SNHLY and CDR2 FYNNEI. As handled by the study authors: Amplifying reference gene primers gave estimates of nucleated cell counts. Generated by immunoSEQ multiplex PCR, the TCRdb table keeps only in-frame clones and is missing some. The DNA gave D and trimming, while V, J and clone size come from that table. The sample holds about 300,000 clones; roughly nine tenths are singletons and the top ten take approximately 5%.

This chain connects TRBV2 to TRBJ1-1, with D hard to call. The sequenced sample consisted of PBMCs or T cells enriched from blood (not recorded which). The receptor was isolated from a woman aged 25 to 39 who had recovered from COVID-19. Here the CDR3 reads CASTREAVNTEAFF. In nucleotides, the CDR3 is TGTGCCAGCACCCGAGAAGCGGTAAACACTGAAGCTTTCTTT.